One sample yielded the 23 T cell receptor beta chains listed below, sequenced in a study of T cells in women clearing cervical HPV infection. Sequencing was performed with immunoSEQ multiplex PCR; in TCRdb, only in-frame clones are kept and a portion is missing. The sample table includes about 28,000 clones. Sample: blood buffy coat. Receptors were obtained from a woman aged 18-70 years with a cervical HPV16 infection that either progressed to CIN3+ or cleared (not recorded which).

A note on this clone: With the read ending 3 residues before the CDR3 end, the germline J gene is used to fill in that end. The V call is TRBV6-2 or TRBV6-3, the J call TRBJ2-1; 10 bases are shared with TRBD2. CDR1 and CDR2 from the germline V gene are MNHEY and SVGEGT. The CDR3 length is 16 residues. V lost 5 bases to trimming and J lost 3 bases; unmatched junction nucleotides: 7. The CDR3 DNA, read in part, is TGTGCCAGCAGTCGTCAGCGGGGGGGAGACTACAATGAG. Residues: CASSRQRGGDYNE. The entire CDR3 reads CASSRQRGGDYNEQFF.

To note about this clone: The CDR3 goes on 3 residues after the read ends, and that part is filled in from the germline J gene. V gene TRBV6-2 or TRBV6-3 combines with J gene TRBJ2-7; 8 bases are shared with TRBD1. The CDR3 is 16 residues long. Germline V gene lookup returns CDR1 MNHEY and CDR2 SVGEGT. V was pared by 6 bases and J by 0 bases, with 10 bases of the junction left unmatched. CDR3 sequence: CASSPDVRGHSYEQYF. CDR3 DNA, as far as it was read: TGTGCCAGCAGCCCGGACGTCAGGGGGCACTCCTACGAG.

Of note for this clone: The CDR3 end falls 3 residues outside the read, so it is completed with the germline J gene. The chain recombines TRBV19 with TRBJ1-4, with a weak D call TRBD1 (5 bases). The germline V gene encodes CDR1 LNHDA and CDR2 SQIVND (reference sequence). The CDR3 consists of 14 residues. V was clipped by 8 bases and J by 1 base, with 11 bases between them. The CDR3 protein is CASRAGRTNEKLFF. The part of the CDR3 DNA that was read is TGTGCCAGTCGGGCAGGGAGAACTAATGAAAAA.

Turning to this clone: The read ends 3 residues early relative to the CDR3; the germline J gene fills the gap. The V and J genes are TRBV7-2 and TRBJ1-2; no firm D call. The CDR3 extends over 17 amino acids. Germline V lookup: CDR1 SGHTA, CDR2 FQGNSA. The CDR3 bases that were read are TGTGCCAGCAGCTTAGCTGCTTTCGGACTAAGATCCTACGGG. Amino acids: CASSLAAFGLRSYG. The CDR3 in full is CASSLAAFGLRSYGYTF.

Points on this clone: The read finishes 3 residues shy of the CDR3 end, and the germline J gene is used to complete it. The chain couples TRBV7-9 to TRBJ1-5, with D possibly TRBD1 on 5 matching bases. Trimming removed 6 bases from V and 4 bases from J, with 13 bases in between. Germline CDR1 reads SEHNR; CDR2 reads FQNEAQ (reference sequence). The CDR3 is 14 residues long. Partial CDR3 DNA: TGTGCCAGCAGACGGACGACAGATAATCAGCCC. Translated: CASRRTTDNQP. The complete CDR3 reads CASRRTTDNQPQHF.

Worth noting for this clone: The DNA ends 3 residues before the CDR3 does, and the rest of the CDR3 is filled in from the germline J gene. The chain employs TRBV18 and TRBJ2-1; TRBD1 matches 7 bases. Germline CDR1 is KGHSH and CDR2 is LQKENI. The V segment lost 3 bases and the J segment 0 bases; nucleotides outside the gene matches: 2. The CDR3 has 15 amino acids. The CDR3 reads CASSPGQNSYNEQFF. Partial CDR3 DNA: TGTGCCAGCTCACCGGGACAGAACTCCTACAATGAG.

With respect to this clone: The read ends 3 residues before the CDR3 terminus; that terminus is restored from the germline J gene. V and J are TRBV7-3 and TRBJ1-1; no reliable D call. From germline, CDR1 is SGHTA and CDR2 FQGTGA. Trimming stripped 4 bases from V and 1 base from J, with 7 bases between. The CDR3 is 13 residues long. CDR3 in amino acids: CASSSERNTEAFF. CDR3 DNA, as far as it was read: TGTGCCAGCAGCTCTGAGCGGAACACTGAA.

As to this clone: The read stops 3 residues short of the end of the CDR3; the missing end is completed from the germline J gene. This chain connects TRBV5-1 to TRBJ2-3, with 7 bases identical to TRBD2. CDR1 is SGHRS and CDR2 is YFSETQ in the germline V gene. CDR3 size: 14 residues. CDR3 DNA, as far as it was read: TGCGCCAGCAGCTCCCCGGGGAGGGAAGAGACG. It specifies CASSSPGREET. The CDR3 reads in full as CASSSPGREETQYF.

With respect to this clone: The CDR3 end lies 3 residues beyond the end of the read and is filled in from the germline J gene. The chain recombines TRBV11-2 with TRBJ1-5; the match to TRBD1 covers 7 bases. Germline CDR1 is SGHAT and CDR2 is FQNNGV. Unmatched junction bases numbered 4, after V lost 5 bases and J lost 0 bases. This CDR3 has 15 amino acids. CDR3: CASSIGTDSNQPQHF. The CDR3 DNA, read in part, is TGTGCCAGCAGCATTGGGACAGATAGCAATCAGCCC.

Of note for this clone: The CDR3 goes on 3 residues after the read ends, and that part is filled in from the germline J gene. This chain connects TRBV5-1 to TRBJ2-1, with D possibly TRBD1 on 6 matching bases. CDR3 length: 14 residues. Germline CDR1 is SGHRS and CDR2 is YFSETQ. Between the trimmed V and J ends, which lost 0 bases and 9 bases, there was a span of 13 bases. Partial CDR3 DNA: TGCGCCAGCAGCTTGGAACAGGGTATAGCTGAG. It encodes CASSLEQGIAE. The CDR3, in full, reads CASSLEQGIAEQFF.

Worth noting for this clone: Read sequence stops 3 residues before the CDR3 end, and the germline J gene provides the missing end. V gene TRBV7-3 combines with J gene TRBJ2-3, with 9 bases lining up with TRBD2. The CDR3 runs 17 residues. Germline CDR1 is SGHTA and CDR2 is FQGTGA. The junction had 13 bases not matched to a gene; V was cut back by 4 bases and J by 5 bases. CDR3: CASSSYQGGGAKDTQYF. CDR3 DNA (partial): TGTGCCAGCAGCTCGTACCAGGGCGGGGGGGCGAAAGATACG.

Of note for this clone: Read sequence stops 3 residues before the CDR3 end, and the germline J gene provides the missing end. The V and J genes are TRBV9 and TRBJ2-3, with unresolved D. Between the trimmed V and J ends, which lost 0 bases and 4 bases, there was a span of 3 bases. The CDR3 is 12 amino acids. The germline V gene encodes CDR1 SGDLS and CDR2 YYNGEE. CDR3 DNA (partial): TGTGCCAGCAGCGTAGCGGCAGATACG. Encoded protein: CASSVAADT. The full CDR3 protein reads CASSVAADTQYF.

On this clone itself: One end of the junction fails to match germline, which may point to a read error. Other DNA sequences of this sample code for an identical CDR3. Partial CDR3 DNA: TGTGCCAGCAGCTTGGAGGGGGTTGGTGGAAACACA. Its protein is CASSLEGVGGNT. The full CDR3 sequence reads CASSLEGVGGNTIYF. This chain connects TRBV7-6 to TRBJ1-3, with D perhaps TRBD1 (6 bases). Sequencing ends 3 residues short of the CDR3 end; the germline J gene provides the rest. From germline, CDR1 is SGHVS and CDR2 FNYEAQ. The CDR3 runs 15 residues.

A remark on this clone: Read coverage stops 3 residues before the CDR3 terminus; the germline J gene supplies the remainder. The chain couples TRBV20-1 to TRBJ2-1; D possibly corresponds to TRBD2 (6 bases). This CDR3 spans 16 amino acids. Per the germline V gene, CDR1 is DFQATT and CDR2 is SNEGSKA (reference sequence). Trimming stripped 4 bases from V and 0 bases from J, with 16 bases between. CDR3 DNA (partial): TGCAGTGCTAAGATGGGGACTGGGAGCTCCTACAATGAG. It translates to CSAKMGTGSSYNE. The CDR3 as a whole reads CSAKMGTGSSYNEQFF.

A remark on this clone: The read gets to within 3 residues of the CDR3 end, and the germline J gene fills in the rest. The chain uses TRBV20-1 and TRBJ1-2, with 8 bases aligning to TRBD1. Germline V CDR1 and CDR2: DFQATT, SNEGSKA (reference sequence). The V and J ends lost 2 bases and 2 bases, in that order; junction bases with no gene match: 13. The CDR3 spans 17 residues. The CDR3 loop is CSARPPISRGQNYGYTF. The sequenced CDR3 bases are TGCAGTGCTAGACCCCCAATCTCCAGGGGGCAAAACTATGGC.

Remarks on this clone: The missing CDR3 end, 3 residues past where the read stops, is filled in from the germline J gene. The chain is built from TRBV5-1 and TRBJ2-1; 13 bases match TRBD2. The junction had 8 bases not matched to a gene; V was cut back by 4 bases and J by 4 bases. Germline assignment: CDR1 SGHRS and CDR2 YFSETQ. CDR3 length: 17 residues. CDR3 residues: CASSRTSGRVAYNEQFF. The CDR3 bases that were read are TGCGCCAGCAGCCGTACTAGCGGGAGGGTTGCGTACAATGAG.

Turning to this clone: The CDR3 goes on 3 residues after the read ends, and that part is filled in from the germline J gene. This chain uses TRBV10-3 with TRBJ2-6; 10 bases match TRBD1. This CDR3 spans 17 amino acids. Per germline, CDR1 ENHRY and CDR2 SYGVKD. With 2 bases clipped from V and 2 bases from J, the junction kept 3 bases outside the gene matches. The covered CDR3 bases are TGTGCCATCAGTGAGCCCGGGACAGGGGCTGGGGCCAACGTC. Amino acid sequence: CAISEPGTGAGANV. The whole CDR3 region reads CAISEPGTGAGANVLTF.

A remark on this clone: Germline is not matched at one junction end, which may reflect a read error. Read coverage stops 3 residues before the CDR3 terminus; the germline J gene supplies the remainder. The V and J genes are TRBV4-2 and TRBJ2-2; 11 bases are a match to TRBD2. Germline V gives CDR1 LGHNA, CDR2 YNFKEQ. This CDR3 spans 16 amino acids. Incomplete CDR3 DNA: TGCGCCAGCAGTGATAGCGGGGGGGCCAGTACCGGGGAG. This sequence encodes CASSDSGGASTGE. The full CDR3 is CASSDSGGASTGELFF.

This CDR3 reads CSVDAGTETQYF. CDR3 bases read: TGCAGCGTTGATGCGGGGACGGAGACC. V and J are TRBV29-1 and TRBJ2-5, with a tentative D call TRBD2 (6 bases). The observed sequence ends 3 residues before the CDR3 terminus, with the missing tail filled in from the germline J gene. The CDR3 totals 12 residues. Germline values: CDR1 SQVTM, CDR2 ANQGSEA. The ends were cut back, 3 bases at V and 5 bases at J, with 10 bases in the middle.

With respect to this clone: The read stops 3 residues short of the end of the CDR3; the missing end is completed from the germline J gene. The chain couples TRBV5-4 to TRBJ2-2, with TRBD2 identical over 9 bases. The germline gives CDR1 SGHNT, CDR2 YYREEE (reference sequence). The CDR3 consists of 16 residues. V lost 2 bases to trimming and J lost 5 bases; unmatched junction nucleotides: 7. Partial CDR3 DNA: TGTGCCAGCAGCTTCAGAGCGGGGGGTGGGACCGGGGAG. Its translation is CASSFRAGGGTGE. The entire CDR3 sequence reads CASSFRAGGGTGELFF.

Remarks on this clone: The sequenced fragment ends 3 residues before the CDR3 boundary, so the rest is inferred from the germline J gene. V gene TRBV29-1 combines with J gene TRBJ2-5, with 7 bases identical to TRBD2. Germline V gives CDR1 SQVTM, CDR2 ANQGSEA. The CDR3 runs 12 residues. With 6 bases clipped from V and 5 bases from J, the junction kept 6 bases outside the gene matches. Partial CDR3 DNA: TGCAGCGTGGGGAGGGCGGGGGAGACC. Protein: CSVGRAGET. The CDR3 in full is CSVGRAGETQYF.

With respect to this clone: The CDR3 extends 3 residues past the end of the read, so its final part is completed from the germline J gene. The chain joins TRBV19 to TRBJ1-2, with TRBD1 as a possible D gene (5 bases). V dropped 5 bases and J dropped 6 bases, with 19 bases sitting between them. This CDR3 region has 15 residues. Germline CDR1 is LNHDA and CDR2 is SQIVND (reference sequence). The CDR3 bases that were read are TGTGCCAGTAGTTCCCACTGGACACCTCAGGATGGC. This sequence encodes CASSSHWTPQDG. The full CDR3 reads CASSSHWTPQDGYTF.

For this clone: The read terminates 3 residues before the CDR3 end, so the remaining end is supplied by the germline J gene. The V and J genes are TRBV29-1 and TRBJ1-2; 10 nucleotides line up with TRBD1. Germline lookup yields CDR1 SQVTM and CDR2 ANQGSEA. The CDR3 contains 14 residues. The part of the CDR3 DNA that was read is TGCAGCGTGTCCGGACAGGGGGTAACGGGTGAC. Translated: CSVSGQGVTGD. The whole CDR3 protein reads CSVSGQGVTGDYTF.